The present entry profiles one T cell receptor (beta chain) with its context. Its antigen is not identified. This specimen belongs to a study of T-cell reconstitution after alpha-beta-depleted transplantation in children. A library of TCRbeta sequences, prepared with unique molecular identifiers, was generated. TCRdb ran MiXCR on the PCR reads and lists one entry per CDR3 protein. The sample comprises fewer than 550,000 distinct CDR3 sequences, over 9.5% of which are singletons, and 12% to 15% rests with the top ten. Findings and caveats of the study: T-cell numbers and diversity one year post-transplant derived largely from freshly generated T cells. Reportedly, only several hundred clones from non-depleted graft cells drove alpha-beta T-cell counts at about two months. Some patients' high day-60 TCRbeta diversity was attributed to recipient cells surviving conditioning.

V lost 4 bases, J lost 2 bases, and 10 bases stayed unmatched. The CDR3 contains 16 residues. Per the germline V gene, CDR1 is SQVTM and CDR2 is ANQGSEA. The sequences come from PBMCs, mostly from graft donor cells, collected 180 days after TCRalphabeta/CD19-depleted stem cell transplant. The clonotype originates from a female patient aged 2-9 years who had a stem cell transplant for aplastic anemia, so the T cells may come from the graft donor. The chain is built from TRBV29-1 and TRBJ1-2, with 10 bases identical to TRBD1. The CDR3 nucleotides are TGCAGCGTTGGGGGGAATCCGGGACAGGGGAACTATGGCTACACCTTC. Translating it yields CSVGGNPGQGNYGYTF. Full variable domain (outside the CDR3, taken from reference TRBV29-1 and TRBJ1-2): SAVISQKPSRDICQRGTSLTIQCQVDSQVTMMFWYRQQPGQSLTLIATANQGSEATYESGFVIDKFPISRPNLTFSTLTVSNMSPEDSSIYLCSVGGNPGQGNYGYTFGSGTRLTVV.